The 4 T cell receptor beta chains listed next were all sequenced from one sample in a study of T cell repertoires in cytomegalovirus infection. TCRdb called the reads again in MiXCR, with one record for every CDR3 protein. The sample includes approximately 310,000 distinct CDR3 sequences, roughly 25% seen only once; the top ten take 10% to 15%. These receptors have no known antigen. The specimen comprised cultured PBMCs, sampled from culture after CMV antigen stimulation. The receptor source for this set is a human donor in good health (CMV status not recorded). Some clones in this sample may be carry-over from other donors' samples.

This clonotype was counted a few times. J is TRBJ2-1 and V is TRBV6-1, with D maybe TRBD2 (6 bases). Germline V CDR1 and CDR2: MNHNS, SASEGT. V was shortened by 6 bases and J by 0 bases, with 15 bases between the two germline ends. This CDR3 has 16 residues. CDR3 sequence (DNA): TGTGCCAGCAGCCGAGGGACGGGAGCCTCCTACAATGAGCAGTTCTTC. Protein product: CASSRGTGASYNEQFF.

The chain is built from TRBV11-2 and TRBJ2-1; 11 nucleotides line up with TRBD2. The CDR3 is 16 residues long. Trimming took 5 bases from V and 5 from J; bases not matched to a gene: 8. Germline loops: CDR1 SGHAT, CDR2 FQNNGV. This CDR3 is CASSPTSGSKHNEQFF. DNA of the CDR3: TGTGCCAGCAGCCCAACTAGCGGGAGTAAACACAATGAGCAGTTCTTC. The full variable domain, with the rest looked up from reference TRBV11-2 and TRBJ2-1, is EAGVAQSPRYKIIEKRQSVAFWCNPISGHATLYWYQQILGQGPKLLIQFQNNGVVDDSQLPKDRFSAERLKGVDSTLKIQPAKLEDSAVYLCASSPTSGSKHNEQFFGPGTRLTVL.

This clonotype has ten or more counts. The rearrangement joins TRBV7-3 to TRBJ2-2, with a possible D match to TRBD2 (6 bases). CDR3 length equals 14 residues. Germline values: CDR1 SGHTA, CDR2 FQGTGA. The V gene lost 5 bases and the J gene lost 2 bases, with 9 bases spanning the gap. The CDR3 here is CASSAGPNTGELFF. CDR3 sequence (DNA): TGTGCCAGCAGCGCGGGACCAAACACCGGGGAGCTGTTTTTT.

The chain has TRBV28 and TRBJ1-5; D remains unclear. CDR3 length equals 13 residues. The V end was cut by 6 bases, the J end by 0 bases, with 6 bases between. Germline CDR1 reads MDHEN; CDR2 reads SYDVKM. The CDR3: CASRTYSNQPQHF. CDR3 DNA: TGTGCCAGCAGGACTTATAGCAATCAGCCCCAGCATTTT. The full variable domain, with the rest looked up from reference TRBV28 and TRBJ1-5, is DVKVTQSSRYLVKRTGEKVFLECVQDMDHENMFWYRQDPGLGLRLIYFSYDVKMKEKGDIPEGYSVSREKKERFSLILESASTNQTSMYLCASRTYSNQPQHFGDGTRLSIL.